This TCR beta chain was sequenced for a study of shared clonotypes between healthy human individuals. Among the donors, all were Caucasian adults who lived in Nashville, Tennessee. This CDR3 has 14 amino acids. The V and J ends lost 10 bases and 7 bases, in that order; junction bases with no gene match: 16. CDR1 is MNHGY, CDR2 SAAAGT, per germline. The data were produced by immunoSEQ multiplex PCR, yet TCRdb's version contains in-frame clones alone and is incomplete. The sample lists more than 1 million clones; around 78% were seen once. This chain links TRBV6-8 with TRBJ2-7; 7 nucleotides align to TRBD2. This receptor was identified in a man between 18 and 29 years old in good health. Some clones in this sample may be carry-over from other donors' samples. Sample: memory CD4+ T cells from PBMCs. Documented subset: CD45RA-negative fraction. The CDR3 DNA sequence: TGTGCCACACGGGTTCTACTAGCGAGGAGAGAGCAGTACTTC. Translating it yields CATRVLLARREQYF.